The entry that follows covers one T cell receptor (beta chain) sequence. Its antigen target is currently unknown. Within one base of it there is no much larger clone, and no base qualities were kept. The 39 donors, aged about 6 to 95 years, were systemically healthy Caucasian individuals from Russia. Each donor gave about 9.7 milliliters of peripheral blood, drawn into EDTA-treated Vacutainer tubes. Ficoll-Paque density-gradient centrifugation was used to isolate PBMCs, with at least 6.5 million per sample. Trizol reagent was used to extract total RNA from PBMCs, with at least 5.5 micrograms per sample. For every donor, an aliquot of PBMCs went through flow cytometry to measure the percentages of naive CD45RAhigh/CD27high T cells. Library generation was performed with 5' RACE. For sequencing, an Illumina HiSeq 2500 was employed. A second PCR of roughly 7 to 11 cycles was run with a J-beta primer mix and a sample-barcoded 5' primer. Each TCR beta cDNA molecule received a unique molecular identifier from a template-switch 5' adaptor carrying 12 random nucleotides. Each sample yielded at least 3 million CDR3-containing paired-end reads. The Mint cDNA synthesis kit, primed by a TRBC-specific oligonucleotide, was used to synthesize first-strand cDNA from all RNA. Following uracil-DNA glycosylase treatment, all cDNA underwent a first 18-cycle PCR with the universal primers M1SS and BC2_uni_R. In the original analysis: For normalization, 1 million high-quality reads were randomly selected from each sample, with every read carrying a distinct molecular identifier. Reads sharing molecular identifiers were discarded rather than binned into consensus sequences. MiTCR, run with a Q25 quality threshold and the strictest error-elimination algorithm, handled CDR3 identification, clonotype clustering and error correction. A nonparametric unseen species model using Euler transformation provided a lower-bound estimate of total TCR beta diversity. TCRdb applied fastp at Q25 and MiXCR to the public reads, then kept only in-frame beta chains. Rows matching on CDR3 protein sequence are summarized as one entry with the most common DNA and genes. The V and J calls and clone size come from TCRdb's table, not from the authors' own analysis. Here the sample has about a million distinct CDR3 sequences; approximately 50% occur a single time. Together, the top ten hold 20% to 25% of the sample.

This entry comes from a study of blood T cells in healthy people across ages (dated by TCRdb to 2015 to 2017). In the study overall: Template switching captured roughly one uniquely barcoded TCR beta cDNA molecule per two T cells in model experiments. To track age-related changes in TCR beta repertoire diversity, the study relied on deep sequencing normalized with unique cDNA molecular identifiers. Using the same blood draw, the study looked at two additional independent replicas of 1 million unique cDNA reads for two donors, one aged 18 to 30 and the other aged 80 or older. The donors were divided into four age groups: young (average approximately 17 years), middle-aged (about 40), aged (about 60) and long-lived (roughly 86). Donors of different ages were randomly distributed across sequencing lanes to avoid experimental bias.

From its cysteine to its phenylalanine, the CDR3 spans 15 amino acids. The kept DNA is CDR3 alone, 45 bases in frame from the first base. The germline V gene yields MNHEY for CDR1 and SVGEGT for CDR2. V lost 2 bases and J lost 0 bases, and the count of bases not matched to a germline gene is 4. Summary of the overall study and its limitations: Estimates of total diversity based on one million sequenced T cells were regarded as lower bounds and as underestimates. Conclusive comparison of naive and antigen-experienced compartments was prevented by the profiling of bulk unsorted PBMCs. A strong correlation was found between observed TCR beta diversity and the percentage of naive T cells measured by flow cytometry. Because donor CMV infection status was unknown, age-related changes in expanded clonotypes were potentially confounded. As age increased, observed TCR beta diversity per million T cells dropped in a roughly linear way, and a significant reduction was already evident by age about 36. Compared with the aged group, the long-lived group had more naive CD4+ T cells, fewer expanded clones and increased TCR diversity, suggesting age selection.

The receptor comes from a woman in her fifties or sixties in good health. The rearrangement combines TRBV6-2 or TRBV6-3 with TRBJ2-7, with 7 bases aligning to TRBD1. Sequencing input: blood. CDR3 sequence: CASSYPQGDSYEQYF. In nucleotide form, the sequence is TGTGCCAGCAGTTACCCTCAGGGGGACTCCTACGAGCAGTACTTC.